The following is a T cell receptor (beta chain) sequence with its context. These data are taken from a study of shared clonotypes between healthy human individuals. The CDR3 covers 13 residues. Germline values: CDR1 SGHTA, CDR2 FQGNSA. The V end lost 5 bases, the J end lost 2 bases, and 7 bases lay between the germline ends. Sequenced by immunoSEQ multiplex PCR; TCRdb stores in-frame clones only, minus some. Of roughly 700,000 clones in the sample, 80% to 95% are singletons; the top ten hold around a third. The donors, all of them Caucasian adults, lived in Nashville, Tennessee. Together with CD45RO+ cells, CCR7-negative CD45RA+ TemRA cells were included in CD8 memory.

The chain is built from TRBV7-2 and TRBJ2-1; no reliable D call. Source material: memory CD8+ T cells from PBMCs. Subset described: CD45RO+ cells pooled with CCR7-negative TemRA cells. This receptor was taken from a young man in good health. Some clones in this sample may be carry-over from other donors' samples. The DNA of the CDR3 is TGTGCCAGCAGCCCCAGCACCTACAATGAGCAGTTCTTC. It specifies CASSPSTYNEQFF. Based on the CDR3 plus reference TRBV7-2 and TRBJ2-1, the full variable domain is GAGVSQSPSNKVTEKGKDVELRCDPISGHTALYWYRQSLGQGLEFLIYFQGNSAPDKSGLPSDRFSAERTGGSVSTLTIQRTQQEDSAVYLCASSPSTYNEQFFGPGTRLTVL.